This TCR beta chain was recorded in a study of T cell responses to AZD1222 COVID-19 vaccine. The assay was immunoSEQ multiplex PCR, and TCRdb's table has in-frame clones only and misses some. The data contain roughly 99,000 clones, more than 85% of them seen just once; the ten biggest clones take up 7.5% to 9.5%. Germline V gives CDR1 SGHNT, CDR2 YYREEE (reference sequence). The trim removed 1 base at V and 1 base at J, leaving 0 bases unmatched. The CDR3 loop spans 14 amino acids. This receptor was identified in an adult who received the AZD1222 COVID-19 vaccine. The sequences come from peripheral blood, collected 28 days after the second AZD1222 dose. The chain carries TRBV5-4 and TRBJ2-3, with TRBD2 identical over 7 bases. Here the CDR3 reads CASSLREGTDTQYF. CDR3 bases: TGTGCCAGCAGCTTGCGGGAGGGCACAGATACGCAGTATTTT.